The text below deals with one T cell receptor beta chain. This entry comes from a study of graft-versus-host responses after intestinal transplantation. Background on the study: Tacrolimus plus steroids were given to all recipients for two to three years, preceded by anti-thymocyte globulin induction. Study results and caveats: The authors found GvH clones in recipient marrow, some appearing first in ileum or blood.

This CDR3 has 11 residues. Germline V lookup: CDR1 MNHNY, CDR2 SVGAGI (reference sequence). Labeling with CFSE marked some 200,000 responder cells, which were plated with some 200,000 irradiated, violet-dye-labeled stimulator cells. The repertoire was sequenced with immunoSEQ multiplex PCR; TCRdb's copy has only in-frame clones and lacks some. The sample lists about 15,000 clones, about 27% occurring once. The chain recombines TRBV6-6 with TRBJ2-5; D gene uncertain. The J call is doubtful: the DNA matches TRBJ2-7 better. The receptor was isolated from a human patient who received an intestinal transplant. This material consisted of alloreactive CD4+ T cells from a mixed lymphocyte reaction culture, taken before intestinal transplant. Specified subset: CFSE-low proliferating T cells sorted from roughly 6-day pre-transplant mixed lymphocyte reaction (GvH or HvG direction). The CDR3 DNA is TGTGCCAGCAGTTCCCCGTACGAGCAGTACTTC. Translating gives CASSSPYEQYF.